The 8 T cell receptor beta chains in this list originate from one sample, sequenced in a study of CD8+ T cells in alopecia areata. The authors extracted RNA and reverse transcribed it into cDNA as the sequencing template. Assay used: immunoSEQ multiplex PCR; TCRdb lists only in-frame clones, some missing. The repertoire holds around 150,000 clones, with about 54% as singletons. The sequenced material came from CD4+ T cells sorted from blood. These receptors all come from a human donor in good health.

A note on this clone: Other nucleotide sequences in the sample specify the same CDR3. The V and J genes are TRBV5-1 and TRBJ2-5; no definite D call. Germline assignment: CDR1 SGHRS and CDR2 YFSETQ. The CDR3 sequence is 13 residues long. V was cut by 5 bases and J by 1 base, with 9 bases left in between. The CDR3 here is CASSLGLQETQYF. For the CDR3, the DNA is TGCGCCAGCAGTCTAGGGCTCCAAGAGACCCAGTACTTC. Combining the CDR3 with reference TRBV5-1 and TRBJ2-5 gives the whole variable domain KAGVTQTPRYLIKTRGQQVTLSCSPISGHRSVSWYQQTPGQGLQFLFEYFSETQRNKGNFPGRFSGRQFSNSRSEMNVSTLELGDSALYLCASSLGLQETQYFGPGTRLLVL.

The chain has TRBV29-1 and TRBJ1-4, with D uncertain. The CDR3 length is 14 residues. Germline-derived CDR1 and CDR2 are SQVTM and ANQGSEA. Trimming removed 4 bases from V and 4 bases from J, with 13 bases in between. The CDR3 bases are TGCAGCGTTGTATACTTGGGAATTAATGAAAAACTGTTTTTT. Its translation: CSVVYLGINEKLFF.

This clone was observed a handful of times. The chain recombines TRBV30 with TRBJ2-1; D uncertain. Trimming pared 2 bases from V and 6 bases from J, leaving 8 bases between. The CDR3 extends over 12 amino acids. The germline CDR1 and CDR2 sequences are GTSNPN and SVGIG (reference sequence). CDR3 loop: CAWSLLSNEQFF. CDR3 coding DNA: TGTGCCTGGAGTTTACTATCCAATGAGCAGTTCTTC.

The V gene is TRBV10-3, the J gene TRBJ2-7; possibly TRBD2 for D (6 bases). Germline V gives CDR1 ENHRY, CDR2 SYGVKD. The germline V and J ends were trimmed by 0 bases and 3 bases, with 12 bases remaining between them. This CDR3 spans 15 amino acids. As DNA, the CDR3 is TGTGCCATCAGTGAGTCGGGGTGGGAGGTCTACGAGCAGTACTTC. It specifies CAISESGWEVYEQYF.

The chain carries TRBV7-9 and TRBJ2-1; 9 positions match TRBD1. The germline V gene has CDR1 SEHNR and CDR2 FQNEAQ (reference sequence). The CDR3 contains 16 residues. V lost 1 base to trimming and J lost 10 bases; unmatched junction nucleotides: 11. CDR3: CASSLGGGTGPSEQFF. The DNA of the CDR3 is TGTGCCAGCAGCTTAGGGGGTGGGACAGGGCCCAGCGAGCAGTTCTTC.

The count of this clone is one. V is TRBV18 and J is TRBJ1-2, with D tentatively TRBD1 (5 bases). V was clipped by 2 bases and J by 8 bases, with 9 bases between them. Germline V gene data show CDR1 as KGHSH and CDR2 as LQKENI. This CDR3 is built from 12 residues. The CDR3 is CASSPGAGGYTF. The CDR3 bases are TGTGCCAGCTCACCAGGGGCCGGAGGCTACACCTTC.

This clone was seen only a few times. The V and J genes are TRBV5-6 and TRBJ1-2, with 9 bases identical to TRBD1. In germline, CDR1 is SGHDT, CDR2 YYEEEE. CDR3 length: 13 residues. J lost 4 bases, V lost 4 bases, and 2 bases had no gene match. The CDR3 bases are TGTGCCAGCAGCCGGACAGGGGTCTATGGCTACACCTTC. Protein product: CASSRTGVYGYTF.

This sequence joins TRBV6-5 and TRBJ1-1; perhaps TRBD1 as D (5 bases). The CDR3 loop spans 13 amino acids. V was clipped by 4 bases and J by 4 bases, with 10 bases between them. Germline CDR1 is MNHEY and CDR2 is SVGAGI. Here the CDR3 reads CASSSRGPTEAFF. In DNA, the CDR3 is TGTGCCAGCAGTTCGAGGGGTCCCACTGAAGCTTTCTTT.